This T cell receptor beta chain is drawn from a study of CD8+ T cells in alopecia areata. Study conclusions and caveats: Tofacitinib did not eliminate many expanded lesional clones from scalp or blood.

cDNA prepared by RNA extraction and subsequent reverse transcription served as the template for sequencing. The assay was immunoSEQ multiplex PCR, and TCRdb's table has in-frame clones only and misses some. The sample has about 190,000 clones, around 60% seen once. Specified treatment: oral pan-JAK inhibitor, 5-10 mg twice daily. Germline CDR1 reads SGHDT; CDR2 reads YYEEEE. The CDR3 totals 14 residues. V lost 5 bases and J lost 1; bases outside the gene matches: 3. This clone came up once. Its antigen is still unknown. The sample here was CD4+ T cells sorted from blood, taken at week 4, from a patient treated with tofacitinib. The chain carries TRBV5-6 and TRBJ2-3; 8 bases map to TRBD2. The receptor was isolated from a human donor with alopecia areata. CDR3 sequence (DNA): TGTGCCAGCAGGTTGACTAGCGGCACAGATACGCAGTATTTT. Translation gives CASRLTSGTDTQYF.